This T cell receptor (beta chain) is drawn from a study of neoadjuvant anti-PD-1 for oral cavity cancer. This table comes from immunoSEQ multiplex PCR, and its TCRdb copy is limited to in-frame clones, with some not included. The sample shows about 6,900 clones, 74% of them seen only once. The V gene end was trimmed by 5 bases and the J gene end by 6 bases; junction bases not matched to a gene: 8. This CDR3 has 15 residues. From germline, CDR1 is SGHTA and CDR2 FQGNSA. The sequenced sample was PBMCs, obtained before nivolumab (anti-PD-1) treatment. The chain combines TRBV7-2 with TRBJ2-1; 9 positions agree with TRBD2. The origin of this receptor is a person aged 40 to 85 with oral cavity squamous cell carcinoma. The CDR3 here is CASSQGLAGTNEQFF. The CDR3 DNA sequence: TGTGCCAGCAGCCAAGGCCTAGCGGGGACCAATGAGCAGTTCTTC.